This T cell receptor beta chain was recorded in a study of blood T cell repertoires in COVID-19. Clones were sequenced by immunoSEQ multiplex PCR, and TCRdb holds only the in-frame ones, with some missing. The sample records about 320,000 clones, 90% being singletons. The count of this clone is one. Losses at the gene ends were 7 bases for V and 4 bases for J; bases not matched to a gene: 11. CDR1 is SGHKS, CDR2 YYEKEE, per germline (reference sequence). CDR3 length: 16 residues. The gene calls are TRBV5-5 and TRBJ2-1, with 10 bases lining up with TRBD2. The sample consisted of PBMCs or T cells enriched from blood (not recorded which). The receptor was isolated from a woman aged 25 to 39 who had been exposed to COVID-19. CDR3 region: CASLTSSGGLYNEQFF. DNA for the CDR3: TGTGCCAGCCTCACGTCTAGCGGGGGTCTTTACAATGAGCAGTTCTTC.